This TCR beta chain was observed in a study of metastatic and nonmetastatic thyroid tumors. Whole-study context: A comparison of repertoires was made across blood and tumor or nodule tissue from malignant and benign thyroid patients. Study-wide points: It was reported that TCR beta diversity was significantly higher in malignant thyroid tumors than benign nodules, in blood and tumor.

Germline CDR1 and CDR2: MNHEY and SVGAGI. The V end lost 2 bases, the J end lost 2 bases, and 16 bases lay between the germline ends. The CDR3 runs to 16 residues. This clone has only a few counts. As yet, its antigen is unknown. Before thyroid surgery, none of the patients had received any treatment. Original processing notes: For papillary thyroid cancer, a distant-metastasis classifier was constructed from CDR3 differences observed across clinicopathological groups. TCRdb re-called clones via MiXCR from the PCR reads. These V and J calls originate from TCRdb's pipeline instead of the authors' own analysis. This sample yields around 61,000 clones, of which 25% to 35% are seen a single time; approximately 16% belongs to the top ten.

Sequencing was done on a sample of blood. The J gene is TRBJ2-7, the V gene TRBV6-5; D might be TRBD2 (5 bases). The clonotype comes from a female donor with papillary thyroid cancer or a benign thyroid nodule (not recorded which). Some clones in this sample may be carry-over from other donors' samples. CDR3 protein: CASSYKKAGRTYEQYF. Here the CDR3 DNA reads TGTGCCAGCAGTTACAAGAAGGCGGGCCGCACCTACGAGCAGTACTTC.